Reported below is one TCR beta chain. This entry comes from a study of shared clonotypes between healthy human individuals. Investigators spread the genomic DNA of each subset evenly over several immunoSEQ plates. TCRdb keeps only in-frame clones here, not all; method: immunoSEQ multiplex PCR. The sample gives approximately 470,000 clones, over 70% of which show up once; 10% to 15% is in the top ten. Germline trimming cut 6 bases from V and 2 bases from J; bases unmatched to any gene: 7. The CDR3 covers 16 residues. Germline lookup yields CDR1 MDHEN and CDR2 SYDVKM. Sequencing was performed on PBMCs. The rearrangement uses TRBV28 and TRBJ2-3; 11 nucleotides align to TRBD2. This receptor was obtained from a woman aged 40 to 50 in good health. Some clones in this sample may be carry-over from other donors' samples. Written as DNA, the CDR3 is TGTGCCAGCAGCCTTGGGACTAGCGGTTACACAGATACGCAGTATTTT. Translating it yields CASSLGTSGYTDTQYF.